This TCR beta chain appears in the sequencing data of a study of control samples from healthy donors and cancer patients. The method was immunoSEQ multiplex PCR; TCRdb's version includes in-frame clones alone and lacks a portion of them. The table has some 150,000 clones, 91% seen once. The V end was cut by 1 base, the J end by 7 bases, with 11 bases between. The CDR3 consists of 14 residues. CDR1 and CDR2 from the germline V gene are SEHNR and FQNEAQ (reference sequence). Sequenced material: blood. This rearrangement joins TRBV7-9 to TRBJ2-1; a possible D gene is TRBD1 (5 bases). The sequence came from a woman aged 25 to 45 in good health. The DNA for the CDR3 is TGTGCCAGCAGCTTAGGGGCAGGGAATAATGAGCAGTTCTTC. This sequence encodes CASSLGAGNNEQFF.